A single sample is the source of the 8 T cell receptor beta chains below, sequenced in a study of T cell responses to AZD1222 COVID-19 vaccine. TCRdb keeps only in-frame clones here, not all; method: immunoSEQ multiplex PCR. The sample records under 170,000 clones, under 95% being singletons. The sequences come from peripheral blood, collected 28 days after the second AZD1222 dose. Receptors were obtained from an adult who received the AZD1222 COVID-19 vaccine.

The V and J genes are TRBV10-3 and TRBJ2-1; 8 positions match TRBD1. The V gene's germline CDR1 is ENHRY and CDR2 SYGVKD. The ends lost 8 bases at V and 7 bases at J; junction bases unmatched: 7. The CDR3 has 13 residues. The CDR3 here is CAIGRDRTNEQFF. CDR3 nucleotide sequence: TGTGCCATCGGGCGGGACAGGACGAATGAGCAGTTCTTC.

The V gene is TRBV28, the J gene TRBJ1-6; no firm D call. The germline V and J ends were trimmed by 3 bases and 4 bases, with 7 bases remaining between them. The CDR3 loop spans 14 amino acids. CDR1 is MDHEN, CDR2 SYDVKM, per germline. The CDR3 region is CASSLQEYNSPLHF. DNA for the CDR3: TGTGCCAGCAGTTTGCAGGAGTATAATTCACCCCTCCACTTT. The variable domain in full, with the rest retrieved from reference TRBV28 and TRBJ1-6, is DVKVTQSSRYLVKRTGEKVFLECVQDMDHENMFWYRQDPGLGLRLIYFSYDVKMKEKGDIPEGYSVSREKKERFSLILESASTNQTSMYLCASSLQEYNSPLHFGNGTRLTVT.

The sample holds one count of this clone. The chain employs TRBV4-1 and TRBJ2-7; weak D call: TRBD2 (6 bases). With 0 bases removed from V and 8 bases from J, the gap between germline ends came to 17 bases. The CDR3 is 15 amino acids. Germline assignment: CDR1 MGHRA and CDR2 YSYEKL. As DNA, the CDR3 is TGCGCCAGCAGCCAAGAAGCCACTCTTCGGGGGAAGCAGTACTTC. It yields the protein CASSQEATLRGKQYF.

The chain employs TRBV28 and TRBJ2-7, with 9 bases fitting TRBD2. Germline lookup yields CDR1 MDHEN and CDR2 SYDVKM. Unmatched junction bases numbered 16, after V lost 6 bases and J lost 4 bases. The CDR3 is 17 residues long. The CDR3, as DNA: TGTGCCAGCAGCCCCTTATATGTAGCGGGAGAGGGGTACGAGCAGTACTTC. Encoded protein: CASSPLYVAGEGYEQYF.

The gene calls are TRBV25-1 and TRBJ1-2; D remains ambiguous. The germline V gene has CDR1 MGHDK and CDR2 SYGVNS. This CDR3 region has 13 residues. Trimming stripped 3 bases from V and 0 bases from J, with 5 bases between. The CDR3: CASSDSSNYGYTF. CDR3 DNA: TGTGCCAGCAGTGACAGCTCTAACTATGGCTACACCTTC.

This clone was found a few times. The CDR3 bases are TGTGCCAGCAGTCCGAATGCCAGGGGACCTCTTGAAGCTTTCTTT. It codes for CASSPNARGPLEAFF. J is TRBJ1-1 and V is TRBV2; D is possibly TRBD1 (6 bases). The germline V gene encodes CDR1 SNHLY and CDR2 FYNNEI. This CDR3 is built from 15 residues. V gave up 5 bases and J gave up 7 bases, with 20 bases separating them.

The chain joins TRBV11-3 to TRBJ2-1, with 9 bases identical to TRBD2. This CDR3 is built from 16 residues. With 5 bases clipped from V and 6 bases from J, the junction kept 11 bases outside the gene matches. Looked up from germline, CDR1 is SGHNT and CDR2 is YENEEA. In nucleotides, the CDR3 is TGTGCCAGCAGCCCTCGGTATATAGCGGGGGTCAATGAGCAGTTCTTC. It specifies CASSPRYIAGVNEQFF. The variable domain in full, with the rest retrieved from reference TRBV11-3 and TRBJ2-1, is EAGVVQSPRYKIIEKKQPVAFWCNPISGHNTLYWYLQNLGQGPELLIRYENEEAVDDSQLPKDRFSAERLKGVDSTLKIQPAELGDSAVYLCASSPRYIAGVNEQFFGPGTRLTVL.

The chain is built from TRBV2 and TRBJ2-7; D call uncertain. CDR1 is SNHLY, CDR2 FYNNEI, per germline. V was shortened by 6 bases and J by 4 bases, with 7 bases between the two germline ends. The CDR3 contains 11 residues. Here the CDR3 reads CASSELYEQYF. CDR3 DNA sequence: TGTGCCAGCAGCGAACTTTACGAGCAGTACTTC.